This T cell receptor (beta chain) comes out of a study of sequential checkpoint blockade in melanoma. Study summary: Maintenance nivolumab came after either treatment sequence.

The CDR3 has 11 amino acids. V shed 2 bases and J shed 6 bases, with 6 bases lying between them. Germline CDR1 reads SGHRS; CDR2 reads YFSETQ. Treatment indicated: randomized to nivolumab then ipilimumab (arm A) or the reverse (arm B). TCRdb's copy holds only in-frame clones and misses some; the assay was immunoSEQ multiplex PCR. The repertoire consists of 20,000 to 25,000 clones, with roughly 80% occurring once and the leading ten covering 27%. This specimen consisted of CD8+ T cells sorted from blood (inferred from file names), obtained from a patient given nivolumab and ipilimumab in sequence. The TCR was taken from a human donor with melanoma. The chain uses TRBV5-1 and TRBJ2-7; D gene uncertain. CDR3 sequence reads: CASSFLGEQYF. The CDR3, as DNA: TGCGCCAGCAGCTTCCTCGGCGAGCAGTACTTC.